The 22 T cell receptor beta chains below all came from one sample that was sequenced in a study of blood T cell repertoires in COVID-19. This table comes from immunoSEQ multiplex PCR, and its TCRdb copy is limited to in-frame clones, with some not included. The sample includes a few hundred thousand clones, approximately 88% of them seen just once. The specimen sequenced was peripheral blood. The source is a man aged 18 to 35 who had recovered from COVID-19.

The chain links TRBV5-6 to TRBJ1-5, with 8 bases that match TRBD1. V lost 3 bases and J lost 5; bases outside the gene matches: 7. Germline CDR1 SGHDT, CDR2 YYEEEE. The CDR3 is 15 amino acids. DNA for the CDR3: TGTGCCAGCAGCTCTGCGGACAGGGTGGATCAGCCCCAGCATTTT. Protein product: CASSSADRVDQPQHF.

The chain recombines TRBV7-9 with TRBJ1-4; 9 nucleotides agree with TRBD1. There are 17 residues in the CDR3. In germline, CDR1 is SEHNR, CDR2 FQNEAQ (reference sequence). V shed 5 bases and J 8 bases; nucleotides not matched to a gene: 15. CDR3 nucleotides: TGTGCCAGCAGCCCCGGGACAGGGCGGCCAGAAGGCGAAAAACTGTTTTTT. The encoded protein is CASSPGTGRPEGEKLFF.

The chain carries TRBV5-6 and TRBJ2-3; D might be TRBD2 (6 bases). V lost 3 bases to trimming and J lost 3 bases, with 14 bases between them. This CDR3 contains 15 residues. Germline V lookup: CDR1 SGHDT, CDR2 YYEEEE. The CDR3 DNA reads TGTGCCAGCAGCTGGGGCGGAGGGAATACAGATACGCAGTATTTT. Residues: CASSWGGGNTDTQYF.

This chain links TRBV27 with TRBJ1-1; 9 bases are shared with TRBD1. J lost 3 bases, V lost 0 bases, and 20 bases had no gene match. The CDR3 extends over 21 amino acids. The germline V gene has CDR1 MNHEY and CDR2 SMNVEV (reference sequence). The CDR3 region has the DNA TGTGCCAGCAGTTTATCACTTAAACATTACGGGACAGGGCTTTTGGACACTGAAGCTTTCTTT. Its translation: CASSLSLKHYGTGLLDTEAFF.

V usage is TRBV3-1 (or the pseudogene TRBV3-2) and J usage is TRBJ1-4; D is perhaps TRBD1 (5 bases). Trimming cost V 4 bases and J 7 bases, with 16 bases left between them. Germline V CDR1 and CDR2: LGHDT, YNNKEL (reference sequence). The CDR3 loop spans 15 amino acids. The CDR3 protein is CASSPGGGGGEKLFF. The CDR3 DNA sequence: TGTGCCAGCAGCCCCGGGGGGGGAGGTGGTGAAAAACTGTTTTTT.

The CDR3 DNA is TGCGCCAGCAGCTTGGGTAGCCCTCAAGAGACCCAGTACTTC. It is translated as CASSLGSPQETQYF. The chain is built from TRBV5-1 and TRBJ2-5; D uncertain. The CDR3 has 14 residues. Germline V CDR1 and CDR2: SGHRS, YFSETQ. V was shortened by 0 bases and J by 2 bases, with 8 bases between the two germline ends.

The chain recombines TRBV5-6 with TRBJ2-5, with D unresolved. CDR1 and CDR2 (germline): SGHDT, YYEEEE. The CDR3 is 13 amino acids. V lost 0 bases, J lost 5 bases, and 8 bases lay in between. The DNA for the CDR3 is TGTGCCAGCAGCTTGGCCGTTCGGGAGACCCAGTACTTC. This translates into CASSLAVRETQYF.

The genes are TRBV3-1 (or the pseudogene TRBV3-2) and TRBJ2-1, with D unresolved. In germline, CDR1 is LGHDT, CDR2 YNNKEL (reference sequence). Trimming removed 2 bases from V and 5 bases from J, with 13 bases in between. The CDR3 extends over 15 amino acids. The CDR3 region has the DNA TGTGCCAGCAGCCAATCAAGCGTGAACAACAATGAGCAGTTCTTC. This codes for CASSQSSVNNNEQFF.

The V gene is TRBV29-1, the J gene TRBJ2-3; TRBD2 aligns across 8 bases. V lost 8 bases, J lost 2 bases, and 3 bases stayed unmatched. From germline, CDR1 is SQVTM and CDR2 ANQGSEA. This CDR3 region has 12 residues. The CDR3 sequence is CSISGATDTQYF. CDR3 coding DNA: TGCAGCATTAGCGGGGCCACAGATACGCAGTATTTT.

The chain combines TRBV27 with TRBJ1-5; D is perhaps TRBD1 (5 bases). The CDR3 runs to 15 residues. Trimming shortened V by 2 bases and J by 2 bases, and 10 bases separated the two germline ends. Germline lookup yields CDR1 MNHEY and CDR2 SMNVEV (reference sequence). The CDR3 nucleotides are TGTGCCAGCAGTTTAATGCGGGGGGGCAATCAGCCCCAGCATTTT. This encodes CASSLMRGGNQPQHF.

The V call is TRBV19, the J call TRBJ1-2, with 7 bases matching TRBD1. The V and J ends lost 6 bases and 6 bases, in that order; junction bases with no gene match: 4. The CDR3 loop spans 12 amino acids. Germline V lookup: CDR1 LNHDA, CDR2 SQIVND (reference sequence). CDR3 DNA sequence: TGTGCCAGTAGCCCGACAGGGAATGGCTACACCTTC. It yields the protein CASSPTGNGYTF.

The CDR3 is CASSPLAGPTDTQYF. The CDR3 DNA reads as TGTGCCAGCAGCCCACTAGCGGGACCCACAGATACGCAGTATTTT. The rearrangement links TRBV9 to TRBJ2-3; 10 bases align to TRBD2. The ends lost 4 bases at V and 2 bases at J; junction bases unmatched: 4. The CDR3 is 15 residues long. Germline lookup yields CDR1 SGDLS and CDR2 YYNGEE. The full variable domain, completed using reference TRBV9 and TRBJ2-3, is DSGVTQTPKHLITATGQRVTLRCSPRSGDLSVYWYQQSLDQGLQFLIQYYNGEERAKGNILERFSAQQFPDLHSELNLSSLELGDSALYFCASSPLAGPTDTQYFGPGTRLTVL.

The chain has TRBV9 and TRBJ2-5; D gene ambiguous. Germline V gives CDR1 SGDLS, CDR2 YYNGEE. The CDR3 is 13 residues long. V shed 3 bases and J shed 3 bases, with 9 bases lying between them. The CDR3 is CASSDGWEETQYF. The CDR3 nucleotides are TGTGCCAGCAGCGACGGGTGGGAAGAGACCCAGTACTTC. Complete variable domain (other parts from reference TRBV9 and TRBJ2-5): DSGVTQTPKHLITATGQRVTLRCSPRSGDLSVYWYQQSLDQGLQFLIQYYNGEERAKGNILERFSAQQFPDLHSELNLSSLELGDSALYFCASSDGWEETQYFGPGTRLLVL.

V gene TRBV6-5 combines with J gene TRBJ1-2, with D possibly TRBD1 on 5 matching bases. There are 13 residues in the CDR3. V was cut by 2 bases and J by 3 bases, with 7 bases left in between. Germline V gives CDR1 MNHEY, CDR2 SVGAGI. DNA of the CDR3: TGTGCCAGCAGTTACCGGGGGTACTATGGCTACACCTTC. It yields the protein CASSYRGYYGYTF.

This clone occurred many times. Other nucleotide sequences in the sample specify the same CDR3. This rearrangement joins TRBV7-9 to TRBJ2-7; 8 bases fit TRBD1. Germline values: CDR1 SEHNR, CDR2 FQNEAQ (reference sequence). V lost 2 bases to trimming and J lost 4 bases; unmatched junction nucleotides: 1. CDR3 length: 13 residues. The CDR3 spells CASSLQGAYEQYF. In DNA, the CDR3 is TGTGCCAGCAGCTTACAGGGGGCGTACGAGCAGTACTTC.

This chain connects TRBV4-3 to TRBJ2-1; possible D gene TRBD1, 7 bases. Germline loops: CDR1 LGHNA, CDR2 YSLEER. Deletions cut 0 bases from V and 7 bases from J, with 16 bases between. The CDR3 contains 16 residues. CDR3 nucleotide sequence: TGCGCCAGCAGCCAAGATACGCAGGGGGGTCTTAATGAGCAGTTCTTC. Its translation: CASSQDTQGGLNEQFF.

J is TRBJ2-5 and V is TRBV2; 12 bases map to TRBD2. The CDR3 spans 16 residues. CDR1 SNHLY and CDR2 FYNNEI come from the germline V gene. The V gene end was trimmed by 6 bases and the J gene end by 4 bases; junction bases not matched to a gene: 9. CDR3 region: CASSVTLAGGGETQYF. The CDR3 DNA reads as TGTGCCAGCAGCGTCACACTAGCGGGAGGAGGAGAGACCCAGTACTTC.

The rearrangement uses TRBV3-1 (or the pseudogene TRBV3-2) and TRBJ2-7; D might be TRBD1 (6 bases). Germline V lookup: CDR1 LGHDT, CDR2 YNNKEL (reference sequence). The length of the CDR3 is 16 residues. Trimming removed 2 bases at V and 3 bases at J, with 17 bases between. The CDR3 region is CASSQFEVTGNYEQYF. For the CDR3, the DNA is TGTGCCAGCAGCCAATTTGAAGTCACAGGGAACTACGAGCAGTACTTC.

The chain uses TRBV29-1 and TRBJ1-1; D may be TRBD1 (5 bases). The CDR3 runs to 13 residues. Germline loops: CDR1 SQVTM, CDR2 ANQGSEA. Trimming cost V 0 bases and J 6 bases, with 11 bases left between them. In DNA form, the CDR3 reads TGCAGCGTTGAAGACGACAGACGGCCTGAAGCTTTCTTT. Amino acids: CSVEDDRRPEAFF. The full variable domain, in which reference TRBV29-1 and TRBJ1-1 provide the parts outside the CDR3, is SAVISQKPSRDICQRGTSLTIQCQVDSQVTMMFWYRQQPGQSLTLIATANQGSEATYESGFVIDKFPISRPNLTFSTLTVSNMSPEDSSIYLCSVEDDRRPEAFFGQGTRLTVV.

CDR3 nucleotide sequence: TGTGCCATCAGTGAGACAGCGAACACCGGGGAGCTGTTTTTT. It encodes CAISETANTGELFF. V usage is TRBV10-3 and J usage is TRBJ2-2; no clear D gene. The CDR3 has 14 amino acids. Germline V gene lookup returns CDR1 ENHRY and CDR2 SYGVKD. V was shortened by 2 bases and J by 0 bases, with 4 bases between the two germline ends.

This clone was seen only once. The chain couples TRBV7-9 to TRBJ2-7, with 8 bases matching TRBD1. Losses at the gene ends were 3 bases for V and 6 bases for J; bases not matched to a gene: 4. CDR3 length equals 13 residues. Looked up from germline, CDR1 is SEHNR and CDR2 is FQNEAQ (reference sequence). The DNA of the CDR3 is TGTGCCAGCAGCTTGTCCGGGACAGGCGAGCAGTACTTC. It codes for CASSLSGTGEQYF.

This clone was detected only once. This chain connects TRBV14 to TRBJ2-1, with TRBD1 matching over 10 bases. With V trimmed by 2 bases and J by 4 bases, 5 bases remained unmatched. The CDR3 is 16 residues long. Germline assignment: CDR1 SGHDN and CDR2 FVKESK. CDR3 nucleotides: TGTGCCAGCAGCCAAAGGACAGGGGGGATATACAATGAGCAGTTCTTC. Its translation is CASSQRTGGIYNEQFF.